Presented here are 19 T cell receptor beta chains from one specimen sequenced in a study of blood T cell repertoires in COVID-19 (dated by TCRdb to the early 2020s). Receptors were amplified or captured by the immunoSEQ multiplex PCR assay. The source is immuneACCESS, and TCRdb retained only in-frame sequences with V and J called. Part of the clones is not carried over; for the studies checked, unresolved V genes explain less than half of this, and the remainder is unexplained. In this sample the table shows about 100,000 clones, approximately 81% of which occur a single time. The top ten hold about 4.4% of the sample. The sequenced sample consisted of peripheral blood. The receptors shown here come from a man in his sixties with acute or convalescent COVID-19.

The chain links TRBV7-9 to TRBJ2-7; weak D call: TRBD2 (5 bases). The CDR3 covers 14 residues. Germline-derived CDR1 and CDR2 are SEHNR and FQNEAQ (reference sequence). The germline V and J ends were trimmed by 2 bases and 0 bases, with 8 bases remaining between them. The CDR3 DNA reads as TGTGCCAGCAGCTTAACGGGGAGCTCCTACGAGCAGTACTTC. Amino acid sequence: CASSLTGSSYEQYF.

This clone was observed a handful of times. J is TRBJ1-3 and V is TRBV10-3, with TRBD1 matching over 9 bases. Per the germline V gene, CDR1 is ENHRY and CDR2 is SYGVKD. The V segment lost 4 bases and the J segment 8 bases; nucleotides outside the gene matches: 0. This CDR3 spans 12 amino acids. CDR3 nucleotide sequence: TGTGCCATCAGTGGGACAGGGGACACCATATATTTT. It translates to CAISGTGDTIYF.

The chain couples TRBV7-2 to TRBJ2-2; 9 bases map to TRBD1. CDR3 length equals 17 residues. The V gene end was trimmed by 5 bases and the J gene end by 6 bases; junction bases not matched to a gene: 13. Per the germline V gene, CDR1 is SGHTA and CDR2 is FQGNSA. Here the CDR3 reads CASSPTSDRGRAGELFF. CDR3 sequence (DNA): TGTGCCAGCAGCCCTACATCCGACAGGGGGAGAGCCGGGGAGCTGTTTTTT. The variable domain in full, completed from reference TRBV7-2 and TRBJ2-2, reads GAGVSQSPSNKVTEKGKDVELRCDPISGHTALYWYRQSLGQGLEFLIYFQGNSAPDKSGLPSDRFSAERTGGSVSTLTIQRTQQEDSAVYLCASSPTSDRGRAGELFFGEGSRLTVL.

The CDR3 sequence is CAISSLGGGSEAFF. DNA of the CDR3: TGTGCCATCTCGAGTCTTGGCGGGGGCTCTGAAGCTTTCTTT. This chain connects TRBV10-3 to TRBJ1-1, with D possibly TRBD1 on 6 matching bases. The germline gives CDR1 ENHRY, CDR2 SYGVKD. Trimming shortened V by 8 bases and J by 6 bases, and 19 bases separated the two germline ends. The CDR3 extends over 14 amino acids.

The genes are TRBV5-1 and TRBJ2-5, with 9 bases fitting TRBD1. Germline V lookup: CDR1 SGHRS, CDR2 YFSETQ. The ends lost 2 bases at V and 4 bases at J; junction bases unmatched: 3. The CDR3 spans 14 residues. The CDR3 loop is CASSLQGAGETQYF. The CDR3 nucleotides read TGCGCCAGCAGCTTACAGGGGGCAGGAGAGACCCAGTACTTC.

This clone was picked up a small number of times. The chain employs TRBV5-1 and TRBJ1-2; 8 bases are a match to TRBD1. Germline CDR1 and CDR2: SGHRS and YFSETQ. With V trimmed by 5 bases and J by 7 bases, 7 bases remained unmatched. This CDR3 has 13 amino acids. The chain's CDR3 is CASRQTGGLGYTF. For the CDR3, the DNA is TGCGCCAGCAGGCAAACAGGGGGACTTGGCTACACCTTC.

The chain uses TRBV27 and TRBJ2-7; 9 bases line up with TRBD1. After removal of 5 bases from V and 4 bases from J, the junction contained 9 bases not matched to a gene. This CDR3 has 15 amino acids. Per the germline V gene, CDR1 is MNHEY and CDR2 is SMNVEV (reference sequence). CDR3 sequence reads: CASSASGTGWYEQYF. For the CDR3, the DNA is TGTGCCAGCAGTGCCTCCGGGACAGGGTGGTACGAGCAGTACTTC.

The chain is built from TRBV6-6 and TRBJ2-1; 10 nucleotides agree with TRBD2. V was pared by 7 bases and J by 5 bases, with 5 bases of the junction left unmatched. Germline V gives CDR1 MNHNY, CDR2 SVGAGI (reference sequence). The CDR3 consists of 14 residues. The CDR3 region has the DNA TGTGCCAGCACCAGACTAGCGGGCAACAATGAGCAGTTCTTC. Residues: CASTRLAGNNEQFF.

This clone was counted only a few times. The V gene is TRBV19, the J gene TRBJ1-5; 9 bases align to TRBD1. In germline, CDR1 is LNHDA, CDR2 SQIVND (reference sequence). This CDR3 is 14 amino acids long. V trimming: 3 bases; J trimming: 6 bases; junction bases outside the gene matches: 3. CDR3 in amino acids: CASSIPGQGQPQHF. The DNA for the CDR3 is TGTGCCAGTAGTATTCCGGGACAGGGTCAGCCCCAGCATTTT. The full variable domain, in which reference TRBV19 and TRBJ1-5 provide the parts outside the CDR3, is DGGITQSPKYLFRKEGQNVTLSCEQNLNHDAMYWYRQDPGQGLRLIYYSQIVNDFQKGDIAEGYSVSREKKESFPLTVTSAQKNPTAFYLCASSIPGQGQPQHFGDGTRLSIL.

This chain connects TRBV20-1 to TRBJ2-2; 8 nucleotides line up with TRBD2. Germline assignment: CDR1 DFQATT and CDR2 SNEGSKA (reference sequence). This CDR3 contains 16 residues. The V segment lost 3 bases and the J segment 1 base; nucleotides outside the gene matches: 7. The chain's CDR3 is CSASPRAGGNTGELFF. CDR3 nucleotide sequence: TGCAGTGCTAGTCCTAGGGCGGGAGGGAACACCGGGGAGCTGTTTTTT.

CDR3 coding DNA: TGTGCCAGCAGCCAAGTCGGCGGGAGTGTCGCACATACGCAGTATTTT. This codes for CASSQVGGSVAHTQYF. The genes are TRBV3-1 (or the pseudogene TRBV3-2) and TRBJ2-3, with 7 bases fitting TRBD2. The CDR3 spans 16 residues. CDR1 is LGHDT and CDR2 is YNNKEL in the germline V gene (reference sequence). J was trimmed by 7 bases and V by 1 base; bases with no gene match: 11.

The rearrangement links TRBV25-1 to TRBJ2-7; 10 nucleotides match TRBD2. The V and J ends lost 3 bases and 3 bases, in that order; junction bases with no gene match: 8. CDR1 and CDR2 from the germline V gene are MGHDK and SYGVNS. CDR3 length: 16 residues. The CDR3 region is CASSENFGTSVYEQYF. DNA for the CDR3: TGTGCCAGCAGTGAGAACTTCGGGACTAGCGTCTACGAGCAGTACTTC.

The chain combines TRBV10-3 with TRBJ2-5; 9 bases map to TRBD1. The ends lost 2 bases at V and 4 bases at J; junction bases unmatched: 14. The CDR3 is made up of 18 amino acids. CDR1 is ENHRY, CDR2 SYGVKD, per germline. The CDR3, as DNA: TGTGCCATCAGTGAGCCGGGGTTAACGGGACAGGGAGGAGAGACCCAGTACTTC. Residues: CAISEPGLTGQGGETQYF.

This chain connects TRBV7-9 to TRBJ2-7; 10 bases line up with TRBD1. CDR3 length: 17 amino acids. The J segment lost 6 bases and the V segment lost 5 bases, leaving 16 bases of the junction unmatched. Germline CDR1 and CDR2: SEHNR and FQNEAQ (reference sequence). The CDR3 is CASSTDPGQGSSREQYF. The DNA of the CDR3 is TGTGCCAGCAGCACAGACCCGGGACAGGGGTCGTCCCGCGAGCAGTACTTC.

The chain links TRBV19 to TRBJ1-1; 9 bases align to TRBD1. The CDR3 sequence is 13 residues long. Germline CDR1 is LNHDA and CDR2 is SQIVND (reference sequence). J lost 10 bases, V lost 9 bases, and 12 bases had no gene match. The CDR3 coding sequence is TGTGCCAGCTCGTTACAGGGGGCTAGGGGAGCTTTCTTT. The encoded protein is CASSLQGARGAFF.

The rearrangement joins TRBV9 to TRBJ2-5, with a tentative D call TRBD1 (6 bases). Trimming took off 0 bases at V and 6 bases at J, with 15 bases between the two ends. Germline CDR1 and CDR2: SGDLS and YYNGEE. There are 15 residues in the CDR3. This chain's CDR3 is CASSVGLGAEKTQYF. CDR3 in DNA: TGTGCCAGCAGCGTAGGCTTGGGGGCGGAGAAGACCCAGTACTTC.

The table lists this clone with a count of one. The V call is TRBV11-2, the J call TRBJ1-2; D possibly corresponds to TRBD1 (6 bases). The CDR3 contains 13 residues. The V end was cut by 5 bases, the J end by 4 bases, with 11 bases between. Germline V gene sequence: CDR1 SGHAT, CDR2 FQNNGV. CDR3 protein: CASSPGQTYGYTF. Here the CDR3 DNA reads TGTGCCAGCAGCCCCGGACAGACCTATGGCTACACCTTC.

The V gene is TRBV2, the J gene TRBJ2-4; the D gene is possibly TRBD2 (5 bases). Trimming removed 0 bases from V and 11 bases from J, with 11 bases in between. This CDR3 contains 13 residues. CDR1 is SNHLY, CDR2 FYNNEI, per germline. DNA for the CDR3: TGTGCCAGCAGTGAAGCGCTGTGGACTTTTCAGTACTTC. Translated: CASSEALWTFQYF. The full variable domain, with the rest looked up from reference TRBV2 and TRBJ2-4, is EPEVTQTPSHQVTQMGQEVILRCVPISNHLYFYWYRQILGQKVEFLVSFYNNEISEKSEIFDDQFSVERPDGSNFTLKIRSTKLEDSAMYFCASSEALWTFQYFGAGTRLSVL.

V gene TRBV7-8 combines with J gene TRBJ1-3; D is perhaps TRBD1 (5 bases). This CDR3 comprises 16 residues. The V gene's germline CDR1 is SGHVS and CDR2 FQNEAQ. V lost 1 base and J 0 bases, leaving 10 bases between the germline ends. The CDR3 DNA is TGTGCCAGCAGCTTAGACAGGTCCAACTCTGGAAACACCATATATTTT. Encoded protein: CASSLDRSNSGNTIYF.